This is a list of T cell receptor beta chains from one sample in a study of blood T cell repertoires in COVID-19. Repertoires were generated with immunoSEQ multiplex PCR, while TCRdb's copy carries only in-frame clones and drops some. The table records some 130,000 clones, about nine tenths of them present only once. Material for sequencing was PBMCs or T cells enriched from blood (not recorded which). All receptors come from a man aged 50 to 60 who had recovered from COVID-19. The CDR3 runs from the conserved cysteine through the conserved F or W. A D gene is named only where the DNA matches it firmly. Size values are once, few and many counts, or a class for expanded clones, and some rows have none.

clone_size: NA
j_call: TRBJ2-5
v_call: TRBV23-1
d_call: NA
cdr3_nt: TGCGCCAGCAGTCAACCCTGTTGGGGGCCCCAAGAGACCCAGTACTTC
cdr3_aa: CASSQPCWGPQETQYF

clone_size: NA
j_call: TRBJ2-7
v_call: TRBV27
d_call: TRBD2
cdr3_nt: TGTGCCAGCAGCCTAGCGGGAGGGCCCGGCGAGCAGTACTTC
cdr3_aa: CASSLAGGPGEQYF

clone_size: NA
j_call: TRBJ1-5
v_call: TRBV5-1
d_call: TRBD1
cdr3_nt: TGCGCCAGCAGCCTCGGGACAGGGGGCAATCAGCCCCAGCATTTT
cdr3_aa: CASSLGTGGNQPQHF

clone_size: few
j_call: TRBJ1-1
v_call: TRBV6-5
d_call: TRBD1
cdr3_nt: TGTGCCAGCAGTAGGGGGGACAGGGGTTACACTGAAGCTTTCTTT
cdr3_aa: CASSRGDRGYTEAFF

clone_size: NA
j_call: TRBJ1-2
v_call: TRBV10-3
d_call: NA
cdr3_nt: TGTGCCATCAGTGGAACAGGATATGGCTACACCTTC
cdr3_aa: CAISGTGYGYTF

clone_size: NA
j_call: TRBJ1-6
v_call: TRBV12-3/TRBV12-4
d_call: NA
cdr3_nt: TGTGCCAGCAGTCCCACAGGGAATTCACCCCTCCACTTT
cdr3_aa: CASSPTGNSPLHF

clone_size: NA
j_call: TRBJ1-2
v_call: TRBV28
d_call: TRBD1
cdr3_nt: TGTGCCAGCAGTTTAGGGGACAGCCTACGCGGCTATGGCTACACCTTC
cdr3_aa: CASSLGDSLRGYGYTF

clone_size: NA
j_call: TRBJ1-4
v_call: TRBV9
d_call: TRBD1
cdr3_nt: TGTGCCAGCAGCGTTTCGACCTCCGGGACAGGGTATGAAAAACTGTTTTTT
cdr3_aa: CASSVSTSGTGYEKLFF

clone_size: NA
j_call: TRBJ1-5
v_call: TRBV28
d_call: NA
cdr3_nt: TGTGCCAGCAGTTTAATAGGGGGAGATCAGCCCCAGCATTTT
cdr3_aa: CASSLIGGDQPQHF

clone_size: NA
j_call: TRBJ1-2
v_call: TRBV5-6
d_call: TRBD1
cdr3_nt: TGTGCCAGCAGAACCGGACAGGGGGCGAATGACTATGGCTACACCTTC
cdr3_aa: CASRTGQGANDYGYTF

clone_size: NA
j_call: TRBJ1-1
v_call: TRBV14
d_call: NA
cdr3_nt: TGTGCCAGCAGCCCCCGTCAAGGGGGCACTGAAGCTTTCTTT
cdr3_aa: CASSPRQGGTEAFF

clone_size: NA
j_call: TRBJ2-5
v_call: TRBV29-1
d_call: NA
cdr3_nt: TGCAGCCTCTCCTGGGGGTGGGGGGAAGAGACCCAGTACTTC
cdr3_aa: CSLSWGWGEETQYF

clone_size: NA
j_call: TRBJ1-3
v_call: TRBV3-1/TRBV3-2
d_call: NA
cdr3_nt: TGTGCCAGCAGCCAAGGGGCTGTCGGAAACACCATATATTTT
cdr3_aa: CASSQGAVGNTIYF

clone_size: NA
j_call: TRBJ2-1
v_call: TRBV6-2/TRBV6-3
d_call: NA
cdr3_nt: TGTGCCAGCAGTTACAAAGGGTTACGGGGATTCTTC
cdr3_aa: CASSYKGLRGFF

clone_size: once
j_call: TRBJ1-6
v_call: TRBV5-6
d_call: NA
cdr3_nt: TGTGCCAGCAGCTTGAGTGCCCGGGGGGGTTCACCCCTCCACTTT
cdr3_aa: CASSLSARGGSPLHF

clone_size: NA
j_call: TRBJ1-6
v_call: TRBV7-8
d_call: NA
cdr3_nt: TGTGCCAGCAGCTTAGCGGCAACCACTAATTCACCCCTCCACTTT
cdr3_aa: CASSLAATTNSPLHF

clone_size: NA
j_call: TRBJ2-5
v_call: TRBV6-2/TRBV6-3
d_call: TRBD1
cdr3_nt: TGTGCCAGCAGTAGGAGACAGGGTCACCAAGAGACCCAGTACTTC
cdr3_aa: CASSRRQGHQETQYF

clone_size: NA
j_call: TRBJ1-2
v_call: TRBV5-1
d_call: NA
cdr3_nt: TGCGCCAGCAGCTTGGCCCTGGGTCAGGACTATGGCTACACCTTC
cdr3_aa: CASSLALGQDYGYTF

clone_size: NA
j_call: TRBJ1-2
v_call: TRBV7-2
d_call: NA
cdr3_nt: TGTGCCAGCAGCCCGACCCTAAGGGGCTATGGCTACACCTTC
cdr3_aa: CASSPTLRGYGYTF

clone_size: NA
j_call: TRBJ2-5
v_call: TRBV5-4
d_call: TRBD2
cdr3_nt: TGTGCCAGCAGCTCTAGATCTAGCGGCGAAGAGACCCAGTACTTC
cdr3_aa: CASSSRSSGEETQYF

clone_size: NA
j_call: TRBJ2-3
v_call: TRBV11-2
d_call: NA
cdr3_nt: TGTGCCAGCAGCCCTAAGAACCCAGATACGCAGTATTTT
cdr3_aa: CASSPKNPDTQYF

clone_size: NA
j_call: TRBJ1-5
v_call: TRBV6-1
d_call: NA
cdr3_nt: TGTGCCAGCAGTGAAGTGTCAGGGGTCAAGCCCCAGCATTTT
cdr3_aa: CASSEVSGVKPQHF

clone_size: NA
j_call: TRBJ2-5
v_call: TRBV5-1
d_call: TRBD1
cdr3_nt: TGCGCCAGCAGCTTAGGGACAGGGGCTGCTCAGGAGACCCAGTACTTC
cdr3_aa: CASSLGTGAAQETQYF

clone_size: NA
j_call: TRBJ1-2
v_call: TRBV11-2
d_call: NA
cdr3_nt: TGTGCCAGCAGCCGAAACCACGGGGGAGATGGCTACACCTTC
cdr3_aa: CASSRNHGGDGYTF

clone_size: NA
j_call: TRBJ1-5
v_call: TRBV27
d_call: NA
cdr3_nt: TGTGCCAGCAGGAGTTCGGCCAGGGGCAGTGAGCAGCCCCAGCATTTT
cdr3_aa: CASRSSARGSEQPQHF

clone_size: NA
j_call: TRBJ1-5
v_call: TRBV19
d_call: TRBD1
cdr3_nt: TGTGCCAGTAGTAAGACAACAGGGGGCGGCAATCAGCCCCAGCATTTT
cdr3_aa: CASSKTTGGGNQPQHF

clone_size: NA
j_call: TRBJ1-1
v_call: TRBV5-1
d_call: NA
cdr3_nt: TGCGCCAGCAGCTCTCCGCACACCCGAAACACTGAAGCTTTCTTT
cdr3_aa: CASSSPHTRNTEAFF

clone_size: NA
j_call: TRBJ2-7
v_call: TRBV6-4
d_call: NA
cdr3_nt: TGTGCCAGCAGTGCCCCCGGGGAAGCCACCTACGAGCAGTACTTC
cdr3_aa: CASSAPGEATYEQYF

clone_size: NA
j_call: TRBJ2-7
v_call: TRBV28
d_call: NA
cdr3_nt: TGTGCTTCTCTTCCCGGGAACCATCTTCCTTACTACGAGCAGTACTTC
cdr3_aa: CASLPGNHLPYYEQYF

clone_size: NA
j_call: TRBJ2-2
v_call: TRBV6-6
d_call: NA
cdr3_nt: TGTGCCAGCAGTTGGGGCGGACAGAAGAACACCGGGGAGCTGTTTTTT
cdr3_aa: CASSWGGQKNTGELFF

clone_size: once
j_call: TRBJ2-5
v_call: TRBV6-2/TRBV6-3
d_call: TRBD2
cdr3_nt: TGTGCCAGCAGTGATACTAGCGTGGAAGAGACCCAGTACTTC
cdr3_aa: CASSDTSVEETQYF

clone_size: NA
j_call: TRBJ2-7
v_call: TRBV11-2
d_call: TRBD2
cdr3_nt: TGTGCCAACAGCTGGGAGCGGGACTACGAGCAGTACTTC
cdr3_aa: CANSWERDYEQYF

clone_size: NA
j_call: TRBJ2-1
v_call: TRBV15
d_call: TRBD2
cdr3_nt: TGTGCCACCAGCAAGGGACTAGCGGTCTCCTACAATGAGCAGTTCTTC
cdr3_aa: CATSKGLAVSYNEQFF

clone_size: NA
j_call: TRBJ1-5
v_call: TRBV28
d_call: TRBD1
cdr3_nt: TGTGCCAGCGGAATACGACAGGGTCTGCATTTT
cdr3_aa: CASGIRQGLHF

clone_size: NA
j_call: TRBJ2-3
v_call: TRBV6-4
d_call: TRBD2
cdr3_nt: TGTGCCAGCAGTGTCGCGGGGGGGCCAGATACGCAGTATTTT
cdr3_aa: CASSVAGGPDTQYF

clone_size: NA
j_call: TRBJ2-5
v_call: TRBV3-1/TRBV3-2
d_call: NA
cdr3_nt: TGTGCCAGCAGCCAAGATTGGGCGGGCCGGATGTACTTC
cdr3_aa: CASSQDWAGRMYF

clone_size: NA
j_call: TRBJ1-2
v_call: TRBV28
d_call: TRBD1
cdr3_nt: TGTGCCAGCAGCGCAGACAGGGTGAGAGGCTACACCTTC
cdr3_aa: CASSADRVRGYTF

clone_size: NA
j_call: TRBJ1-1
v_call: TRBV19
d_call: NA
cdr3_nt: TGTGCCAGTAGTCCCAGACTGAAGAACACTGAAGCTTTCTTT
cdr3_aa: CASSPRLKNTEAFF

clone_size: NA
j_call: TRBJ1-1
v_call: TRBV7-3
d_call: NA
cdr3_nt: TGTGCCAGCAGCTTAACCGACAGGTTTGCTTTCTTT
cdr3_aa: CASSLTDRFAFF

clone_size: few
j_call: TRBJ1-2
v_call: TRBV5-5
d_call: TRBD1
cdr3_nt: TGTGCCAGCAGCTCCAGGACAGGGGGAGGCTACACCTTC
cdr3_aa: CASSSRTGGGYTF

clone_size: NA
j_call: TRBJ2-2
v_call: TRBV7-7
d_call: NA
cdr3_nt: TGTGCCAGCAGCCCACTTTCCGGAGGCCACACCGGGGAGCTGTTTTTT
cdr3_aa: CASSPLSGGHTGELFF

clone_size: NA
j_call: TRBJ2-3
v_call: TRBV14
d_call: TRBD1
cdr3_nt: TGTGCCAGCTCTGTTGCAGGGGGAGACAAGAATACGCAGTATTTT
cdr3_aa: CASSVAGGDKNTQYF

clone_size: NA
j_call: TRBJ2-3
v_call: TRBV4-3
d_call: TRBD2
cdr3_nt: TGCGCCAGCAGCCGGACCCCTAGCGGGCCCACAGATACGCAGTATTTT
cdr3_aa: CASSRTPSGPTDTQYF

clone_size: few
j_call: TRBJ1-1
v_call: TRBV28
d_call: NA
cdr3_nt: TGTGCCAGCAGTTGGTATGAACAGACTGAAGCTTTCTTT
cdr3_aa: CASSWYEQTEAFF

clone_size: few
j_call: TRBJ1-6
v_call: TRBV6-5
d_call: NA
cdr3_nt: TGTGCCAGTTTCGTAAACTATAATTCACCCCTCCACTTT
cdr3_aa: CASFVNYNSPLHF

clone_size: NA
j_call: TRBJ1-4
v_call: TRBV29-1
d_call: NA
cdr3_nt: TGCAGCGTCCAAGATCGAGATGAAAAACTGTTTTTT
cdr3_aa: CSVQDRDEKLFF